What follows are 29 T cell receptor beta chains derived from one specimen sequenced in a study of blood T cell repertoires in COVID-19. The method was immunoSEQ multiplex PCR; TCRdb's version includes in-frame clones alone and lacks a portion of them. The data show approximately 110,000 clones, just over 70% seen once. The material sequenced was peripheral blood. These receptors were collected from a human donor with acute or convalescent COVID-19. The donor label of this sample is uncertain.

This clone was counted a few times. The same CDR3 also results from other DNA sequences found in this sample. V is TRBV12-3 or TRBV12-4 and J is TRBJ1-2; tentative D call: TRBD1 (5 bases). The CDR3 totals 12 residues. Trimming cost V 3 bases and J 6 bases, with 8 bases left between them. The CDR3 spells CASSFGGDGYTF. CDR3 in DNA: TGTGCCAGCAGTTTCGGGGGGGATGGCTACACCTTC.

The V and J genes are TRBV6-5 and TRBJ1-1; no reliable D call. Germline CDR1 is MNHEY and CDR2 is SVGAGI. This CDR3 region has 15 residues. V was clipped by 2 bases and J by 0 bases, with 10 bases between them. The CDR3 region has the DNA TGTGCCAGCAGTTACGATGGCGGGGTGAACACTGAAGCTTTCTTT. It specifies CASSYDGGVNTEAFF.

The chain joins TRBV4-1 to TRBJ1-3, with 9 nucleotides matching TRBD1. The CDR3 totals 17 residues. The trim removed 4 bases at V and 4 bases at J, leaving 11 bases unmatched. Germline-derived CDR1 and CDR2 are MGHRA and YSYEKL. The CDR3 DNA sequence: TGCGCCAGCAGCCTCCGCGGACAGGGGCCCTCCGGAAACACCATATATTTT. Its translation is CASSLRGQGPSGNTIYF.

This clone was recorded only once. The CDR3 loop reads CASSPSIQETQYF. Here the CDR3 DNA reads TGTGCCAGCAGCCCGAGTATCCAAGAGACCCAGTACTTC. The V gene is TRBV9, the J gene TRBJ2-5; D not resolved. Looked up from germline, CDR1 is SGDLS and CDR2 is YYNGEE. V lost 4 bases and J lost 1, with 8 bases in between. The CDR3 length is 13 residues.

V usage is TRBV6-5 and J usage is TRBJ1-5; D is perhaps TRBD1 (6 bases). Trimming pared 8 bases from V and 2 bases from J, leaving 13 bases between. Looked up from germline, CDR1 is MNHEY and CDR2 is SVGAGI. The CDR3 contains 14 residues. The CDR3 spells CASGPGQRNQPQHF. CDR3 nucleotide sequence: TGTGCCAGCGGACCTGGACAGCGCAATCAGCCCCAGCATTTT.

This clone has a count of ten or more. V usage is TRBV7-2 and J usage is TRBJ2-6; 10 bases match TRBD1. CDR3 length equals 17 residues. Germline V CDR1 and CDR2: SGHTA, FQGNSA. Trimming at V came to 5 bases and at J to 4 bases, leaving 8 bases not matched to a gene. CDR3 sequence: CASSPRTGGEGANVLTF. Written as DNA, the CDR3 is TGTGCCAGCAGCCCCCGGACAGGGGGGGAAGGGGCCAACGTCCTGACTTTC.

This clone has just a few counts. The gene calls are TRBV18 and TRBJ2-3, with D possibly matching TRBD1 (6 bases). V lost 0 bases and J lost 7, with 17 bases in between. The CDR3 totals 16 residues. The germline V gene has CDR1 KGHSH and CDR2 LQKENI. CDR3 amino acids: CASSPPGAPTSNTQYF. CDR3 sequence (DNA): TGTGCCAGCTCACCACCGGGGGCCCCGACAAGTAATACGCAGTATTTT.

The chain carries TRBV7-2 and TRBJ1-6; TRBD1 matches 9 bases. Germline CDR1 reads SGHTA; CDR2 reads FQGNSA. V shed 3 bases, J shed 7 bases, and the junction held 4 bases outside the gene matches. The CDR3 spans 15 residues. The CDR3 bases are TGTGCCAGCAGCTTGGGACAGGGCTGGAATTCACCCCTCCACTTT. Amino acid sequence: CASSLGQGWNSPLHF.

The chain carries TRBV4-1 and TRBJ2-1, with 7 bases matching TRBD2. The CDR3 covers 17 residues. Germline loops: CDR1 MGHRA, CDR2 YSYEKL. J was trimmed by 7 bases and V by 6 bases; bases with no gene match: 18. CDR3 in amino acids: CASRPGPRLANNNEQFF. In nucleotides, the CDR3 is TGCGCCAGCAGGCCCGGGCCCCGACTAGCTAATAATAATGAGCAGTTCTTC.

V is TRBV5-1 and J is TRBJ2-1, with a tentative D call TRBD1 (5 bases). Between the trimmed V and J ends, which lost 2 bases and 8 bases, there was a span of 17 bases. Germline lookup yields CDR1 SGHRS and CDR2 YFSETQ. CDR3 length: 15 residues. CDR3 loop: CASSFYTGPSYEQFF. The CDR3 DNA follows: TGCGCCAGCAGCTTTTACACAGGACCCTCGTATGAGCAGTTCTTC.

The table lists this clone with a few counts. Different DNA sequences within this sample yield the same CDR3. CDR3: CASSQGVGAGGQPQHF. Written as DNA, the CDR3 is TGCGCCAGCAGCCAGGGGGTAGGGGCGGGGGGACAGCCCCAGCATTTT. The V and J genes are TRBV4-1 and TRBJ1-5; perhaps TRBD1 as D (5 bases). CDR1 and CDR2 from the germline V gene are MGHRA and YSYEKL. CDR3 size: 16 residues. Trimming left V 3 bases short and J 7 bases short, with 19 bases between.

The V gene is TRBV7-2, the J gene TRBJ2-2; TRBD1 might be the D (6 bases). CDR3 length equals 13 residues. V lost 3 bases and J 6 bases, leaving 8 bases between the germline ends. The germline CDR1 and CDR2 sequences are SGHTA and FQGNSA. This CDR3 reads CASSFNRAGELFF. The CDR3 nucleotides are TGTGCCAGCAGCTTTAACAGGGCCGGGGAGCTGTTTTTT.

The chain is built from TRBV21-1 and TRBJ2-3; the table calls TRBD2, which could not be checked here. TRBV21-1 constitutes a pseudogene. The CDR3 runs 12 residues. This CDR3 reads CASLIEFYTQYF. For the CDR3, the DNA is TGTGCCAGCCTAATAGAGTTCTATACGCAGTATTTT.

The chain carries TRBV19 and TRBJ2-1, with 9 positions matching TRBD1. Unmatched junction bases numbered 7, after V lost 7 bases and J lost 3 bases. Germline V gene lookup returns CDR1 LNHDA and CDR2 SQIVND (reference sequence). CDR3 size: 15 residues. The CDR3 region has the DNA TGTGCCAGTATTGGGACAGGGAGGGGCTACAATGAGCAGTTCTTC. Residues: CASIGTGRGYNEQFF.

This chain uses TRBV6-5 with TRBJ2-3; D is perhaps TRBD1 (5 bases). Trimming shortened V by 3 bases and J by 1 base, and 14 bases separated the two germline ends. CDR1 and CDR2 from the germline V gene are MNHEY and SVGAGI. The CDR3 length is 16 residues. The DNA of the CDR3 is TGTGCCAGCAGTTATGGATGGACAACCGGCACAGATACGCAGTATTTT. Translated: CASSYGWTTGTDTQYF.

V is TRBV10-2 and J is TRBJ1-6; 9 bases agree with TRBD1. Unmatched junction bases numbered 6, after V lost 5 bases and J lost 10 bases. The CDR3 extends over 14 amino acids. Germline loops: CDR1 WSHSY, CDR2 SAAADI. The CDR3 DNA follows: TGCGCCAGCAGTCGGGGACAGGGCGGATCACCCCTCCACTTT. Protein product: CASSRGQGGSPLHF.

This clone has only one observation. The chain combines TRBV25-1 with TRBJ1-2; D may be TRBD1 (6 bases). The CDR3 has 12 residues. The germline gives CDR1 MGHDK, CDR2 SYGVNS. V was trimmed by 7 bases and J by 5 bases, leaving 11 bases between them. This CDR3 is CASTAGDYGYTF. The CDR3 DNA reads TGTGCCAGCACCGCAGGGGATTATGGCTACACCTTC.

The gene calls are TRBV18 and TRBJ1-3; possible D gene TRBD1, 6 bases. The germline V gene encodes CDR1 KGHSH and CDR2 LQKENI. The V gene lost 6 bases and the J gene lost 2 bases, with 17 bases spanning the gap. The CDR3 loop spans 16 amino acids. Here the CDR3 DNA reads TGTGCCAGCTCTGGAACCCAAGCAGGGGCTGGAAACACCATATATTTT. Its protein is CASSGTQAGAGNTIYF.

The V call is TRBV3-1 (or the pseudogene TRBV3-2), the J call TRBJ2-2; TRBD2 aligns across 10 bases. V dropped 3 bases and J dropped 4; count of bases not matched to a gene: 11. The CDR3 loop spans 18 amino acids. The germline gives CDR1 LGHDT, CDR2 YNNKEL (reference sequence). The CDR3 DNA reads TGTGCCAGCAGCCAGGTGCGAGCGGGGGGGCCCCGCACCGGGGAGCTGTTTTTT. Its protein is CASSQVRAGGPRTGELFF.

This chain connects TRBV7-9 to TRBJ1-1; a weak D match, TRBD1 (5 bases). The CDR3 extends over 12 amino acids. Germline V lookup: CDR1 SEHNR, CDR2 FQNEAQ (reference sequence). The V gene lost 8 bases and the J gene lost 6 bases, with 13 bases spanning the gap. The CDR3 protein is CASAGTSPEAFF. CDR3 sequence (DNA): TGTGCCAGCGCAGGGACTTCTCCTGAAGCTTTCTTT.

The chain links TRBV24-1 to TRBJ2-2, with 9 bases that match TRBD1. The V gene's germline CDR1 is KGHDR and CDR2 SFDVKD. The CDR3 has 16 residues. With V trimmed by 3 bases and J by 4 bases, 5 bases remained unmatched. The CDR3, as DNA: TGTGCCACCAGTGATCCCGAGACAGGGGGCACCGGGGAGCTGTTTTTT. This encodes CATSDPETGGTGELFF.

The rearrangement uses TRBV6-1 and TRBJ2-2; D may be TRBD1 (8 bases). Trimming took off 3 bases at V and 7 bases at J, with 18 bases between the two ends. Looked up from germline, CDR1 is MNHNS and CDR2 is SASEGT. The CDR3 contains 16 residues. The CDR3 region has the DNA TGTGCCAGCAGTGAGGTTTTGACAGGGGAGGGCGGGGAGCTGTTTTTT. Amino acids: CASSEVLTGEGGELFF.

The chain is built from TRBV27 and TRBJ1-5; D not certain. This CDR3 comprises 15 residues. The V end lost 2 bases, the J end lost 2 bases, and 10 bases lay between the germline ends. The germline V gene has CDR1 MNHEY and CDR2 SMNVEV (reference sequence). CDR3: CASSLTRVGNQPQHF. For the CDR3, the DNA is TGTGCCAGCAGTTTAACGAGGGTCGGCAATCAGCCCCAGCATTTT.

The CDR3 DNA reads TGTGCCAGCAGTTTACCAGAACATAGCAATCAGCCCCAGCATTTT. Its protein is CASSLPEHSNQPQHF. The rearrangement uses TRBV28 and TRBJ1-5, with D unresolved. Germline CDR1 reads MDHEN; CDR2 reads SYDVKM. V was shortened by 2 bases and J by 0 bases, with 8 bases between the two germline ends. The CDR3 loop spans 15 amino acids.

The chain recombines TRBV30 with TRBJ2-3; TRBD2 aligns across 11 bases. The CDR3 spans 17 residues. Germline CDR1 reads GTSNPN; CDR2 reads SVGIG (reference sequence). V lost 1 base, J lost 0 bases, and 6 bases stayed unmatched. CDR3 region: CAWSERLAGGSTDTQYF. DNA of the CDR3: TGTGCCTGGAGTGAGCGTCTAGCGGGGGGAAGCACAGATACGCAGTATTTT. The whole variable domain, filled in from reference TRBV30 and TRBJ2-3, reads SQTIHQWPATLVQPVGSPLSLECTVEGTSNPNLYWYRQAAGRGLQLLFYSVGIGQISSEVPQNLSASRPQDRQFILSSKKLLLSDSGFYLCAWSERLAGGSTDTQYFGPGTRLTVL.

The chain joins TRBV5-6 to TRBJ1-1, with 7 bases identical to TRBD1. V shed 0 bases, J shed 4 bases, and the junction held 9 bases outside the gene matches. The CDR3 runs 16 residues. Per the germline V gene, CDR1 is SGHDT and CDR2 is YYEEEE. Here the CDR3 reads CASSLVYRGWVTEAFF. Written as DNA, the CDR3 is TGTGCCAGCAGCTTGGTCTACAGGGGTTGGGTCACTGAAGCTTTCTTT.

The V and J genes are TRBV28 and TRBJ2-4, with D perhaps TRBD2 (5 bases). In germline, CDR1 is MDHEN, CDR2 SYDVKM. V was trimmed by 4 bases and J by 9 bases, leaving 16 bases between them. The CDR3 loop spans 14 amino acids. The CDR3 region is CASSSQWAGGIQYF. In DNA, the CDR3 is TGTGCCAGCAGTTCCCAATGGGCCGGAGGCATTCAGTACTTC.

The chain recombines TRBV13 with TRBJ2-3; weak D call: TRBD2 (6 bases). CDR1 and CDR2 from the germline V gene are PRHDT and FYEKMQ (reference sequence). Trimming took off 0 bases at V and 3 bases at J, with 10 bases between the two ends. CDR3 length: 15 residues. The CDR3 region is CASSLGRGSTDTQYF. In DNA, the CDR3 is TGTGCCAGCAGCTTAGGCCGGGGGAGTACAGATACGCAGTATTTT.

The V gene is TRBV6-5, the J gene TRBJ2-3; D gene uncertain. Trimming stripped 7 bases from V and 0 bases from J, with 11 bases between. Germline CDR1 is MNHEY and CDR2 is SVGAGI. This CDR3 region has 14 residues. The CDR3 region has the DNA TGTGCCAGCAAGTCGGGTTCTAGCACAGATACGCAGTATTTT. This sequence encodes CASKSGSSTDTQYF.